This TCR beta chain was profiled in a study of OX40 agonist ivuxolimab in advanced cancers. Study background: Prior therapy, whether anti-PD-1, anti-PD-L1 or anti-CTLA-4, was allowed, and roughly 44% had some.

This clone occurred once. Its target is not known. Sequencing was performed with immunoSEQ multiplex PCR; in TCRdb, only in-frame clones are kept and a portion is missing. The table shows more than 45,000 clones, with 70% to 90% occurring only once. Broader study findings: Clonal expansion among partial responders at 0.1-3.0 mg/kg ranked near the lowest.

This CDR3 region has 11 residues. CDR1 and CDR2 from the germline V gene are SGHRS and YFSETQ. V lost 4 bases and J 7 bases, leaving 8 bases between the germline ends. The chain employs TRBV5-1 and TRBJ1-1; a weak D match, TRBD1 (5 bases). This clonotype was sampled from an adult with an advanced solid tumor such as melanoma, head and neck, liver or kidney cancer. The sample here was CD4+ or CD8+ T cells sorted from blood, taken in a trial of the OX40 agonist ivuxolimab. Here the CDR3 reads CASSLGLEAFF. DNA for the CDR3: TGCGCCAGCAGCCTGGGACTTGAAGCTTTCTTT. Full variable domain (rest looked up from reference TRBV5-1 and TRBJ1-1): KAGVTQTPRYLIKTRGQQVTLSCSPISGHRSVSWYQQTPGQGLQFLFEYFSETQRNKGNFPGRFSGRQFSNSRSEMNVSTLELGDSALYLCASSLGLEAFFGQGTRLTVV.